These 8 T cell receptor beta chains share one sample of origin, sequenced in a study of T cells in Graves' hyperthyroidism and ophthalmopathy. The CDR3 regions of TCR beta were amplified from RNA transcripts. In the first-round RT-PCR of the TCR CDR3, the HTBI primer set was used. Using its own MiXCR run on the multiplex PCR reads, TCRdb lists one record per CDR3 protein. The sample consists of about 360,000 distinct CDR3 sequences, around 16% of them appearing once. Material for sequencing was blood. Source of these receptors: a woman under 30 with Graves' hyperthyroidism that later progressed to Graves' ophthalmopathy.

The CDR3 nucleotides read TGTGCCACCAGCAGCCCGGGACAGTACACTGAAGCTTTCTTT. Its protein is CATSSPGQYTEAFF. This chain joins TRBV15 and TRBJ1-1, with 7 bases matching TRBD1. Trimming took 3 bases from V and 3 from J; bases not matched to a gene: 4. In germline, CDR1 is LNHNV, CDR2 YYDKDF (reference sequence). The CDR3 runs to 14 residues.

The sample holds a few counts of this clonotype. This may stem from a read error, because a much larger clone lies one nucleotide away. The conserved closing phenylalanine or tryptophan is absent in this CDR3, likely reflecting a read error. The rearrangement links TRBV29-1 to TRBJ1-1; the D is unclear. CDR1 and CDR2 from the germline V gene are SQVTM and ANQGSEA. Trimming pared 4 bases from V and 0 bases from J, leaving 12 bases between. CDR3 length equals 14 residues. The CDR3 loop is CSVVGRLMNTEAFL. Here the CDR3 DNA reads TGCAGCGTTGTGGGCAGACTCATGAACACTGAAGCTTTCTTG.

This clonotype came up many times. The chain carries TRBV7-8 and TRBJ2-4; D might be TRBD1 (6 bases). Germline V lookup: CDR1 SGHVS, CDR2 FQNEAQ. Trimming took off 4 bases at V and 6 bases at J, with 13 bases between the two ends. The length of the CDR3 is 14 residues. In nucleotides, the CDR3 is TGTGCCAGCAGCTCAGGGGACCGTACAAACATTCAGTACTTC. It yields the protein CASSSGDRTNIQYF.

This sequence joins TRBV5-1 and TRBJ2-1; 9 bases align to TRBD2. Germline values: CDR1 SGHRS, CDR2 YFSETQ. J lost 4 bases, V lost 4 bases, and 9 bases had no gene match. This CDR3 contains 16 residues. For the CDR3, the DNA is TGCGCCAGCAGCATGACTAGCGGAGGGGCTTACAATGAGCAGTTCTTC. Protein: CASSMTSGGAYNEQFF.

This clonotype occurred a few times. This rearrangement joins TRBV4-3 to TRBJ2-1; 7 bases agree with TRBD2. This CDR3 has 16 residues. CDR1 is LGHNA and CDR2 is YSLEER in the germline V gene. V was pared by 3 bases and J by 2 bases, with 7 bases of the junction left unmatched. CDR3 DNA: TGCGCCAGCAGCCAGGAGTGGAGCGGGGCCTACAATGAGCAGTTCTTC. Translating gives CASSQEWSGAYNEQFF.

This clonotype was seen a handful of times. DNA of the CDR3: TGTGCCAGCAGCCAAGACAGGGCCCGGGCAGGAGAGCAGTACTTC. Its protein product is CASSQDRARAGEQYF. V gene TRBV3-1 combines with J gene TRBJ2-7; perhaps TRBD1 as D (5 bases). CDR1 is LGHDT and CDR2 is YNNKEL in the germline V gene (reference sequence). V lost 0 bases, J lost 7 bases, and 16 bases lay in between. This CDR3 contains 15 residues.

This clonotype has more than one count but fewer than ten. This chain uses TRBV15 with TRBJ2-1; TRBD2 matches at 7 bases. Germline lookup yields CDR1 LNHNV and CDR2 YYDKDF (reference sequence). V lost 4 bases and J lost 2; bases outside the gene matches: 5. The CDR3 totals 15 residues. The CDR3 DNA reads as TGTGCCACCAGCACTTCTAGCGGTACCTACAATGAGCAGTTCTTC. This encodes CATSTSSGTYNEQFF.

This clonotype has at least ten counts. V and J are TRBV7-2 and TRBJ2-3; 16 positions match TRBD2. This CDR3 has 17 residues. The V gene's germline CDR1 is SGHTA and CDR2 FQGNSA. Trimming removed 6 bases from V and 4 bases from J; junction bases left unmatched: 7. The CDR3: CASSIAGLAGGADTQYF. As DNA, the CDR3 is TGTGCCAGCAGTATCGCGGGACTAGCGGGAGGGGCAGATACGCAGTATTTT. The whole variable domain, remainder taken from reference TRBV7-2 and TRBJ2-3, is GAGVSQSPSNKVTEKGKDVELRCDPISGHTALYWYRQSLGQGLEFLIYFQGNSAPDKSGLPSDRFSAERTGGSVSTLTIQRTQQEDSAVYLCASSIAGLAGGADTQYFGPGTRLTVL.